The 10 T cell receptor beta chains in this list originate from one sample, sequenced in a study of blood T cell repertoires in COVID-19. Sequencing was performed with immunoSEQ multiplex PCR; in TCRdb, only in-frame clones are kept and a portion is missing. Of about 250,000 clones in the sample, 65% to 90% were seen once. The sample was peripheral blood. These receptor sequences come from a man between 50 and 59 years old with active or convalescent COVID-19.

The chain employs TRBV5-1 and TRBJ1-1; D remains ambiguous. This CDR3 spans 12 amino acids. Trimming stripped 9 bases from V and 1 base from J, with 10 bases between. Per germline, CDR1 SGHRS and CDR2 YFSETQ. The CDR3 sequence: CATPNRNTEAFF. DNA for the CDR3: TGCGCCACCCCGAACAGGAACACTGAAGCTTTCTTT.

The chain recombines TRBV30 with TRBJ1-2, with no clear D. V was cut by 0 bases and J by 2 bases, with 10 bases left in between. Germline CDR1 and CDR2: GTSNPN and SVGIG (reference sequence). The CDR3 totals 14 residues. CDR3 sequence: CAWSVLTGNYGYTF. The CDR3 coding sequence is TGTGCCTGGAGTGTACTAACGGGGAACTATGGCTACACCTTC.

The chain carries TRBV10-3 and TRBJ2-7; 7 bases fit TRBD2. The CDR3 is 14 residues long. Unmatched junction bases numbered 8, after V lost 7 bases and J lost 2 bases. Germline V gene data show CDR1 as ENHRY and CDR2 as SYGVKD. Here the CDR3 DNA reads TGTGCCATCAAACAGCGGGACGATACCTACGAGCAGTACTTC. It translates to CAIKQRDDTYEQYF.

The J gene is TRBJ2-7, the V gene TRBV6-1; 9 bases agree with TRBD2. The CDR3 runs to 15 residues. Germline V lookup: CDR1 MNHNS, CDR2 SASEGT. V lost 1 base, J lost 4 bases, and 5 bases stayed unmatched. CDR3 residues: CASSEGSGSIYEQYF. The CDR3 coding sequence is TGTGCCAGCAGTGAAGGTAGCGGGAGTATATACGAGCAGTACTTC.

The rearrangement links TRBV14 to TRBJ2-5; tentative D call: TRBD2 (5 bases). Trimming pared 4 bases from V and 5 bases from J, leaving 20 bases between. From germline, CDR1 is SGHDN and CDR2 FVKESK. The CDR3 has 16 residues. Here the CDR3 reads CASSLQPGSRRETQYF. CDR3 nucleotides: TGTGCCAGCAGCCTTCAACCGGGATCCCGTAGGGAGACCCAGTACTTC.

The genes are TRBV12-5 and TRBJ2-7; D ambiguous. The CDR3 sequence is 13 residues long. Trimming took 5 bases from V and 4 from J, leaving 12 bases between them. Germline CDR1 reads LGHNT; CDR2 reads FRNRAP. The CDR3 DNA sequence: TGTGCTAGTGGTGCCACAGCCGGATACGAGCAGTACTTC. Translated: CASGATAGYEQYF.

The J gene is TRBJ2-1, the V gene TRBV5-5; 8 nucleotides align to TRBD2. Trimming took 1 base from V and 0 from J; bases not matched to a gene: 6. This CDR3 is 17 amino acids long. Germline loops: CDR1 SGHKS, CDR2 YYEKEE (reference sequence). The CDR3 region is CASSLSGGPSSYNEQFF. The CDR3 DNA follows: TGTGCCAGCAGCTTGTCGGGAGGGCCTAGCTCCTACAATGAGCAGTTCTTC. Together with reference TRBV5-5 and TRBJ2-1, the CDR3 gives the full variable domain: DAGVTQSPTHLIKTRGQQVTLRCSPISGHKSVSWYQQVLGQGPQFIFQYYEKEERGRGNFPDRFSARQFPNYSSELNVNALLLGDSALYLCASSLSGGPSSYNEQFFGPGTRLTVL.

The chain combines TRBV19 with TRBJ1-5; D call uncertain. CDR1 is LNHDA, CDR2 SQIVND, per germline (reference sequence). The V end was cut by 5 bases, the J end by 11 bases, with 16 bases between. This CDR3 is 13 amino acids long. CDR3 in DNA: TGTGCCAGTAGTCTCGGGTCCAACGTGGCCCAGCATTTT. Encoded protein: CASSLGSNVAQHF. The variable domain in full, completed from reference TRBV19 and TRBJ1-5, reads DGGITQSPKYLFRKEGQNVTLSCEQNLNHDAMYWYRQDPGQGLRLIYYSQIVNDFQKGDIAEGYSVSREKKESFPLTVTSAQKNPTAFYLCASSLGSNVAQHFGDGTRLSIL.

The chain couples TRBV10-3 to TRBJ2-2; 13 bases align to TRBD2. The CDR3 extends over 16 amino acids. Per the germline V gene, CDR1 is ENHRY and CDR2 is SYGVKD. V was clipped by 4 bases and J by 8 bases; unmatched bases: 7. CDR3 residues: CAISVSGLAGEGELFF. CDR3 sequence (DNA): TGTGCCATCAGTGTATCTGGACTAGCGGGAGAGGGGGAGCTGTTTTTT.

This clone was found a few times. V is TRBV12-3 or TRBV12-4 and J is TRBJ1-4; TRBD1 might be the D (6 bases). This CDR3 has 12 residues. The ends were cut back, 4 bases at V and 7 bases at J, with 7 bases in the middle. The CDR3 sequence: CASSYRAEKLFF. For the CDR3, the DNA is TGTGCCAGCAGTTACAGGGCTGAAAAACTGTTTTTT.